The source of this T cell receptor beta chain is a study of T cells in localized non-small cell lung cancer. Study results and caveats: Within adjacent lung there appeared a median 57 of the top 100 tumor clones.

For this clone: Antigen: not known.

Germline lookup yields CDR1 SGHRS and CDR2 YFSETQ. This CDR3 spans 15 amino acids. Trimming stripped 1 base from V and 0 bases from J, with 10 bases between. Method: immunoSEQ multiplex PCR; TCRdb's copy keeps in-frame clones and lacks some. The profile shows 70,000 to 100,000 clones, 70% to 90% of them singletons. The V and J genes are TRBV5-1 and TRBJ1-2; D is unresolved. The receptor comes from a female donor older than 55 with stage I lung adenocarcinoma. The sequencing here drew on peripheral blood, taken before any cancer treatment. CDR3 sequence reads: CASSLRDNPNYGYTF. Written as DNA, the CDR3 is TGCGCCAGCAGCTTGCGTGACAATCCTAACTATGGCTACACCTTC.